This T cell receptor beta chain stems from a study of blood T cell repertoires in COVID-19. Study-level information: Sites across the United States, Italy and Spain contributed samples from acute and convalescent COVID-19. T cells, B-cell-depleted T cells, or PBMCs provided the cDNA or gDNA that served as material.

Original processing methods: Amplification of reference gene primers provided the estimated nucleated cell counts. The data were produced by immunoSEQ multiplex PCR, yet TCRdb's version contains in-frame clones alone and is incomplete. The V and J calls and clone size are taken from that table; D and trimming were inferred from the DNA. The sample comprises under 200,000 clones, approximately 81% of which are singletons, and roughly 13% rests with the top ten. This sequence was found in a man between 18 and 29 years old with active or convalescent COVID-19. The sequenced sample consisted of peripheral blood.

In DNA, the CDR3 is TGTGCCAGCAGCTTAGTTAGCGGTTTCACAGATACGCAGTATTTT. Translated: CASSLVSGFTDTQYF. V gene TRBV11-2 combines with J gene TRBJ2-3, with TRBD2 as a possible D gene (6 bases). In germline, CDR1 is SGHAT, CDR2 FQNNGV. V shed 1 base and J shed 2 bases, with 10 bases lying between them. This CDR3 comprises 15 residues.